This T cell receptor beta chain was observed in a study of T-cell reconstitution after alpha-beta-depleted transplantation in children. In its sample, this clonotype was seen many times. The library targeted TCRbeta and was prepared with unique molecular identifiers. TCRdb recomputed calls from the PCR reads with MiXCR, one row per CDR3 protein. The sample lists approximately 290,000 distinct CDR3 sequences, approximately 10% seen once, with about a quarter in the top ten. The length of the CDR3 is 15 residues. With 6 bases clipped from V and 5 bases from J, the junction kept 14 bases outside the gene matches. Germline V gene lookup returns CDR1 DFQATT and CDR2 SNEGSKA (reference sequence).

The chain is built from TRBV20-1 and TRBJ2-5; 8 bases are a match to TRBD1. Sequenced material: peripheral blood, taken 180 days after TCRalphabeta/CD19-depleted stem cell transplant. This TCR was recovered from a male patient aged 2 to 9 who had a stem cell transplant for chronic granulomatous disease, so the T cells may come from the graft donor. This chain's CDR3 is CSARWGQVPQETQYF. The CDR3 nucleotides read TGCAGTGCCCGGTGGGGACAGGTGCCCCAGGAGACCCAGTACTTC.